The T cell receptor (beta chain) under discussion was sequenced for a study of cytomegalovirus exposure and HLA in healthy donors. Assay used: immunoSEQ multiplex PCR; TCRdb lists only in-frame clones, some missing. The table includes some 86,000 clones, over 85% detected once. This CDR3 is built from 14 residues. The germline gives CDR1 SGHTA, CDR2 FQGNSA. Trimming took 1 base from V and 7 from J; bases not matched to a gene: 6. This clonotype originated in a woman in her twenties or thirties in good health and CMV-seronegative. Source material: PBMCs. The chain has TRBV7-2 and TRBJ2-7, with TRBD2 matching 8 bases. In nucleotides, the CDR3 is TGTGCCAGCAGCTTAGGCGGGAGGATAAATGAGCAGTACTTC. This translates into CASSLGGRINEQYF.